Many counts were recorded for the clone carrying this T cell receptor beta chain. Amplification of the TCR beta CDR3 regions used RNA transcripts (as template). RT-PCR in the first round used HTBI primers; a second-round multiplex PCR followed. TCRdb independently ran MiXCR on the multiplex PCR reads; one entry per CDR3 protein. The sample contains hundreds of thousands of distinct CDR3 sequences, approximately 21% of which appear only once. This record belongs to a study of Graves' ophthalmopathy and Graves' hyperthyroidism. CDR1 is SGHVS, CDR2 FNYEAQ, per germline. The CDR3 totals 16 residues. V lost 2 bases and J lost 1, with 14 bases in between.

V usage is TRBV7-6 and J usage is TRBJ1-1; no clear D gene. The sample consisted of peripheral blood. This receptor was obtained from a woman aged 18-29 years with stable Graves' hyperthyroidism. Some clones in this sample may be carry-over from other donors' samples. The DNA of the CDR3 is TGTGCCAGCAGCTTACCCGACCTGGGAGGGAACACTGAAGCTTTCTTT. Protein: CASSLPDLGGNTEAFF.